The rows below give T cell receptor beta chains drawn from one sample of a study of control samples from healthy donors and cancer patients. This table comes from immunoSEQ multiplex PCR, and its TCRdb copy is limited to in-frame clones, with some not included. Among tens of thousands of clones listed, around 89% were seen once. Input material: blood. The origin of the receptors is an older woman in good health. Each CDR3 is given with its conserved first and last residue. D genes are given only for firm matches. A row's size may be missing; if present it is once, few, many or a size class.

TGTGCCTGGATTGGACAGGGAACTAACTATGGCTACACCTTC | CAWIGQGTNYGYTF | TRBV30 | NA | TRBD1 | TRBJ1-2
TGCGCCAGCAGCAAGGCGGCAGGGACTAATGAAAAACTGTTTTTT | CASSKAAGTNEKLFF | TRBV4-1 | NA | NA | TRBJ1-4
TGTGCCAGCAGCCAAGAATTTGGGACAGCCTACGAGCAGTACTTC | CASSQEFGTAYEQYF | TRBV4-2 | NA | TRBD1 | TRBJ2-7
TGCGCCAGCGGGACTAGCGGATACAATGAGCAGTTCTTC | CASGTSGYNEQFF | TRBV5-1 | NA | TRBD2 | TRBJ2-1
TGTGCCAGCAGCTTGGGACAGAATAATTCACCCCTCCACTTT | CASSLGQNNSPLHF | TRBV7-9 | NA | TRBD1 | TRBJ1-6
TGCGCCAGCAGCCAGTCCGGGACAGGGACAAACTATGGCTACACCTTC | CASSQSGTGTNYGYTF | TRBV4-1 | once | TRBD1 | TRBJ1-2
TGTGCCAGCCGAGAGAACACTGAAGCTTTCTTT | CASRENTEAFF | TRBV27 | NA | NA | TRBJ1-1
TGTGCCAGCAGCGTAGAACTAGCGGGGGTCAACACAGATACGCAGTATTTT | CASSVELAGVNTDTQYF | TRBV9 | once | TRBD2 | TRBJ2-3
TGTGCCAGCAGCCCCGGACTAGCCCCCTACAATGAGCAGTTCTTC | CASSPGLAPYNEQFF | TRBV7-2 | NA | TRBD2 | TRBJ2-1
TGTGCCAGCAGTTCCGGTCCCTATGGCTACACCTTC | CASSSGPYGYTF | TRBV12-3/TRBV12-4 | NA | NA | TRBJ1-2
TGTGCCAGCACGCGGGAGAGGGTGGAGACCCAGTACTTC | CASTRERVETQYF | TRBV7-2 | NA | TRBD2 | TRBJ2-5
TGTGCCAGCACCTGGGGGGGAAACACCGGGGAGCTGTTTTTT | CASTWGGNTGELFF | TRBV5-8 | NA | TRBD2 | TRBJ2-2
TGTGCCAGCAGGGGGCCCCTGCCCACCCAAGGGTCTGTGGGCGCAGATACGCAGTATTTT | CASRGPLPTQGSVGADTQYF | TRBV19 | NA | TRBD1 | TRBJ2-3
TGTGCCATCAGTGCGGAAGGGGGGCGGGAGACCCAGTACTTC | CAISAEGGRETQYF | TRBV10-3 | NA | NA | TRBJ2-5
TGTGCCATCAGTGAGGACATGGGCGGGGGTGGCACAGATACGCAGTATTTT | CAISEDMGGGGTDTQYF | TRBV10-3 | NA | TRBD2 | TRBJ2-3
TGTGCCAGCGCCGGGACAGCGAACACTGAAGCTTTCTTT | CASAGTANTEAFF | TRBV12-3/TRBV12-4 | NA | TRBD1 | TRBJ1-1
TGCAGTGCTAGAGAATACTATGGCTACACCTTC | CSAREYYGYTF | TRBV20-1 | NA | NA | TRBJ1-2
TGTGCCAGCAGCTCCGAAGCTTTCTTT | CASSSEAFF | TRBV11-3 | NA | NA | TRBJ1-1
TGTGCCAGCAGCCTCAGACAGGGCCGGAGCACCGGGGAGCTGTTTTTT | CASSLRQGRSTGELFF | TRBV2 | NA | TRBD1 | TRBJ2-2
TGCGCCAGCAGCCATCCTCCGGGACAGGGGCCTTTCAGCGCTGAAGCTTTCTTT | CASSHPPGQGPFSAEAFF | TRBV4-1 | NA | TRBD1 | TRBJ1-1
TGTGCCAGCAGCCCTAGAGGCGGGAGGGGCACAGATACGCAGTATTTT | CASSPRGGRGTDTQYF | TRBV5-4 | few | TRBD2 | TRBJ2-3
TGTGCCAGCAGTTCAGGGGCGCGGGGTAATTCACCCCTCCACTTT | CASSSGARGNSPLHF | TRBV27 | once | NA | TRBJ1-6
TGTGCCAGCGGGGACTTAGCGGGAGTTTATGAGCAGTTCTTC | CASGDLAGVYEQFF | TRBV7-2 | NA | TRBD2 | TRBJ2-1
TGTGCCAGCAGCCAAGATCCCGGAAACACCATATATTTT | CASSQDPGNTIYF | TRBV4-2 | NA | NA | TRBJ1-3
TGTGCCAGCAGTTTTTATACAGAAACCTCTGGAAACACCATATATTTT | CASSFYTETSGNTIYF | TRBV6-5 | NA | NA | TRBJ1-3
TGTGCCAGCAGCTTGGAGGCCGCAGCGAACACCGGGGAGCTGTTTTTT | CASSLEAAANTGELFF | TRBV5-4 | NA | NA | TRBJ2-2
TGTGCCAGCAGCGAAGGGGGCATCGGCAAAAACATTCAGTACTTC | CASSEGGIGKNIQYF | TRBV5-6 | once | TRBD1 | TRBJ2-4
TGTGCCAGCAGTTTAGGGGACAGGCCCCCGTACACCTTC | CASSLGDRPPYTF | TRBV12-3/TRBV12-4 | NA | TRBD1 | TRBJ1-2
TGTGCCAGCAGTGAAGTCCAGGCGACCTCCTACGAGCAGTACTTC | CASSEVQATSYEQYF | TRBV2 | NA | NA | TRBJ2-7
TGTGCCAGCGTCACCGACAGGCAAGAGACCCAGTACTTC | CASVTDRQETQYF | TRBV7-2 | NA | NA | TRBJ2-5
TGTGCCAGCAGTTATTCCGGGACAGCTCGCTACACCTTC | CASSYSGTARYTF | TRBV6-2/TRBV6-3 | NA | TRBD1 | TRBJ1-2
TGTGCCAGTGAACAGGGGAGCTCCTACGAGCAGTACTTC | CASEQGSSYEQYF | TRBV6-6 | NA | TRBD1 | TRBJ2-7
TGTGCCAGCAGTTACTCGATAAGGAAACACTATGGCTACACCTTC | CASSYSIRKHYGYTF | TRBV6-5 | NA | NA | TRBJ1-2
TGTGCCAGCTCACCAAGGGGCGCGGATGGCTACACCTTC | CASSPRGADGYTF | TRBV18 | NA | NA | TRBJ1-2
TGTGCCAGCAGTAATTACAGGGGTGGTGGCAATGAGCAGTTCTTC | CASSNYRGGGNEQFF | TRBV6-6 | NA | TRBD1 | TRBJ2-1
TGTGCCAGCAGCGTAGACACAGGTTCCCTTACCTACGAGCAGTACTTC | CASSVDTGSLTYEQYF | TRBV9 | NA | NA | TRBJ2-7
TGTGCCAGCAGTTACTCCGACAAGAAGGTTGGCTACACCTTC | CASSYSDKKVGYTF | TRBV6-5 | few | NA | TRBJ1-2
TGCGCCAGCAGTGTCCTAGCGGGAGGGACTAGCACAGATACGCAGTATTTT | CASSVLAGGTSTDTQYF | TRBV10-2 | NA | TRBD2 | TRBJ2-3
TGTGCCAGCAGCCTCAGGGCGGATGAGCAGTTCTTC | CASSLRADEQFF | TRBV16 | NA | NA | TRBJ2-1
TGTGCCAGCAGTATGGGTCAGGGACTAGATACGCAGTATTTT | CASSMGQGLDTQYF | TRBV2 | once | NA | TRBJ2-3
TGTGCCTGGAGTGTAGGTCCAGCCAAACGCTCCTACGAGCAGTACTTC | CAWSVGPAKRSYEQYF | TRBV30 | NA | NA | TRBJ2-7
TGTGCCAGCAGCCCTCGGTGGGGGGGCGGGCAGCCCCAGCATTTT | CASSPRWGGGQPQHF | TRBV7-8 | few | NA | TRBJ1-5
TGTGCCAGCGGTGAACAGGGTAGTACTGAAGCTTTCTTT | CASGEQGSTEAFF | TRBV2 | NA | NA | TRBJ1-1
TGTGCCATCAGAGGACAGTTGAATCAGCCCCAGCATTTT | CAIRGQLNQPQHF | TRBV10-3 | NA | NA | TRBJ1-5
TGTGCCAGCAGCTTAGCACTGAACACTGAAGCTTTCTTT | CASSLALNTEAFF | TRBV11-2 | NA | NA | TRBJ1-1
TGTGCCAGTAGTAGGGTCGCGAACCAAGAGACCCAGTACTTC | CASSRVANQETQYF | TRBV19 | NA | NA | TRBJ2-5
TGTGCCAGCAGCGTAGAAAGGGCAGGGTCTACGGCCGGGGAGCTGTTTTTT | CASSVERAGSTAGELFF | TRBV9 | NA | NA | TRBJ2-2
TGCGCCAGCAGCTTCTCAGGGGACACTGAAGCTTTCTTT | CASSFSGDTEAFF | TRBV5-1 | NA | NA | TRBJ1-1
TGCGCCAGCAGTGAGATGGATACGCAGTATTTT | CASSEMDTQYF | TRBV10-2 | once | NA | TRBJ2-3
TGTGCCTGCCCACGGGGCGTCTATGGCTACACCTTC | CACPRGVYGYTF | TRBV30 | NA | NA | TRBJ1-2
TGCGCCAGCAGTCGGGACAGGGGATACACCGGGGAGCTGTTTTTT | CASSRDRGYTGELFF | TRBV5-1 | NA | TRBD1 | TRBJ2-2
TGCAGCGTCTTCAGACCCCAGCGCAATGAGCAGTTCTTC | CSVFRPQRNEQFF | TRBV29-1 | few | NA | TRBJ2-1
TGTGCCAGCAGGGGACAGGGTTATGGCTACACCTTC | CASRGQGYGYTF | TRBV28 | NA | TRBD1 | TRBJ1-2